This is a list of T cell receptor beta chains from one sample in a study of blood T cells in healthy people across ages. TCRdb called the 5' RACE reads again in MiXCR, with one record for every CDR3 protein. The sample holds hundreds of thousands of distinct CDR3 sequences, approximately 25% seen once. The sample was also reused in another study, on T cells of mothers and their children.

Sequencing used blood. Receptors originate from a boy aged 5-17 years in good health. Each CDR3 is given with its conserved first and last residue.

>TRBV14|TRBJ1-1
CASSQGAGITEAFF
>TRBV20-1|TRBJ2-7
CSARTGPSSYEQYF
>TRBV29-1|TRBJ1-4
CSVEFEGAVGIF
>TRBV5-8|TRBJ1-6
CATRQGSHSPLHF
>TRBV29-1|TRBJ2-1
CSVEDGTGEQFF
>TRBV10-3|TRBJ2-1
CAISDPSGGSNEQFF
>TRBV2|TRBJ2-7
CASSVSGSGYEQYF
>TRBV13|TRBJ2-7
CASSSQGAKEQYF
>TRBV11-3|TRBJ2-5
CASSLFGGGETQYF
>TRBV15|TRBJ2-7
CATSRDMSGSSYEQYF
>TRBV29-1|TRBJ1-3
CSVSMGSSGNTIYF
>TRBV6-2/TRBV6-3|.
CATAAPSGRSGNEQFF
>TRBV7-2|TRBJ2-5
CASSSPSGSQETQYF
>TRBV7-3|TRBJ1-1
CASSDYQGVRTEAFF
>TRBV29-1|TRBJ1-1
CSVEDPAEAFF
>TRBV20-1|TRBJ1-1
CSARETALRTEAFF
>TRBV7-8|TRBJ2-1
CASSLRLAGGNEQFF